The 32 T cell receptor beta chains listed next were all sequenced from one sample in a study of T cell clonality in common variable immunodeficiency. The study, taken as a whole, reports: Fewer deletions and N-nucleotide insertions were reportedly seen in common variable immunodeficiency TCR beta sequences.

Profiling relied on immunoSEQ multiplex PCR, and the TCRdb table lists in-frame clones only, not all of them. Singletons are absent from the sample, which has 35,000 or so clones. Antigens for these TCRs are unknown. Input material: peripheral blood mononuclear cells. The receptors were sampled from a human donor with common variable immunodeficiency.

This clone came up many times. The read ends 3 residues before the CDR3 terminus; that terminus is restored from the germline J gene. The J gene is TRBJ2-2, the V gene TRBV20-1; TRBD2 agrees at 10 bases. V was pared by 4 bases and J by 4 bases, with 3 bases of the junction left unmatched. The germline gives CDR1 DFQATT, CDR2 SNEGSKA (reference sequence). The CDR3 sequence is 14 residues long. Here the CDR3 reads CSATAGGVTGELFF. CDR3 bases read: TGCAGTGCTACAGCGGGGGGGGTCACCGGGGAG.

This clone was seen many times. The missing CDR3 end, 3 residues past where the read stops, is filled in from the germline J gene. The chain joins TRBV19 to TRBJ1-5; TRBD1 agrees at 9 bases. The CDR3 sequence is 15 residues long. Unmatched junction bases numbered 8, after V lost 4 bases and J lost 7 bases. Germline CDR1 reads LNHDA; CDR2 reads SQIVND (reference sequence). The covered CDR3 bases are TGTGCCAGTAGTAGGGGACAGGGAGTCGACCAGCCC. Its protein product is CASSRGQGVDQP. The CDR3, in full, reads CASSRGQGVDQPQHF.

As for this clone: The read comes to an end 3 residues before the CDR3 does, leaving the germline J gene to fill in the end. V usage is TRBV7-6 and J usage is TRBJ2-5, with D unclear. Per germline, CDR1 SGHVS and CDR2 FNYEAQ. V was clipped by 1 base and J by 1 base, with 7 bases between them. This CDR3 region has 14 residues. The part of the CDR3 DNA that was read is TGTGCCAGCAGCTTAGGAAAGGGCCAAGAGACC. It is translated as CASSLGKGQET. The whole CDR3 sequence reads CASSLGKGQETQYF.

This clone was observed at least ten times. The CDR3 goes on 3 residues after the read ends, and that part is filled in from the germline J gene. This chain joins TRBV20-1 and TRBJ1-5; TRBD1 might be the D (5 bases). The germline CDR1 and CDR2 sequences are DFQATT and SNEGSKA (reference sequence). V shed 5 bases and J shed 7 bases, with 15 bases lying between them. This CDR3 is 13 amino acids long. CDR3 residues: CSARQTTDQPQHF. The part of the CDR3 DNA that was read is TGCAGTGCTCGCCAGACGACAGACCAGCCC.

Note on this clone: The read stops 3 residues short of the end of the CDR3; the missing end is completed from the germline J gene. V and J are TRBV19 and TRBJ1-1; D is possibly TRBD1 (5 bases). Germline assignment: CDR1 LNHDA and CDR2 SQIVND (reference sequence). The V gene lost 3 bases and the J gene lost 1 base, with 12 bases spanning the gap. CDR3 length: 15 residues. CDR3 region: CASSIPSGGNTEAFF. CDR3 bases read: TGTGCCAGTAGTATTCCATCCGGGGGGAACACTGAA.

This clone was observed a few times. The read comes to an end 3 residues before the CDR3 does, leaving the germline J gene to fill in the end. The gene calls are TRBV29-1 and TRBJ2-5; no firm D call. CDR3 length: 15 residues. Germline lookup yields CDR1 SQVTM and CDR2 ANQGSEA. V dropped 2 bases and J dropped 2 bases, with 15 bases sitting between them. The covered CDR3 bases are TGCAGCGTTGAAACGATTCTGGCAGGTCAAGAGACC. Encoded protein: CSVETILAGQET. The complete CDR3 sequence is CSVETILAGQETQYF. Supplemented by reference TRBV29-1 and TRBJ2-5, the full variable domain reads SAVISQKPSRDICQRGTSLTIQCQVDSQVTMMFWYRQQPGQSLTLIATANQGSEATYESGFVIDKFPISRPNLTFSTLTVSNMSPEDSSIYLCSVETILAGQETQYFGPGTRLLVL.

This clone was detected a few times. CDR3 DNA (partial): TGTGCCAGTAGTATTAGGACTAGCGGGGGACCTCCGAACACCGGGGAG. This gives the protein CASSIRTSGGPPNTGE. Given in full, the CDR3 is CASSIRTSGGPPNTGELFF. The gene calls are TRBV19 and TRBJ2-2, with 13 bases lining up with TRBD2. The read ends 3 residues shy of where the CDR3 ends; the end is completed using the germline J gene. From germline, CDR1 is LNHDA and CDR2 SQIVND (reference sequence). The trim removed 3 bases at V and 0 bases at J, leaving 7 bases unmatched. The CDR3 loop spans 19 amino acids.

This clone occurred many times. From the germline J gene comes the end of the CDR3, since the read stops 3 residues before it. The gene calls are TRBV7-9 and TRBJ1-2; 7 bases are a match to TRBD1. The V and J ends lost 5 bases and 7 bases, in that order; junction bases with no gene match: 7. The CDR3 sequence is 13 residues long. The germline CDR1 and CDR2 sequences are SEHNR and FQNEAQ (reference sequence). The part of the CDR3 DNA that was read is TGTGCCAGCAGCGGCCTGACAGGGAGTGGC. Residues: CASSGLTGSG. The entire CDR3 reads CASSGLTGSGYTF.

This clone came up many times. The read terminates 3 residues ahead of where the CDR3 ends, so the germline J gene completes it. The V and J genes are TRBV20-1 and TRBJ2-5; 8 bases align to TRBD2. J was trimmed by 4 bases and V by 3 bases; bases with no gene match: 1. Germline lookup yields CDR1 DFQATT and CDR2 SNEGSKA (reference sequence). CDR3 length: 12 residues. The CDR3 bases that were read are TGCAGTGCTAGCGGGGGGGCAGAGACC. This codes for CSASGGAET. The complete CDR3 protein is CSASGGAETQYF.

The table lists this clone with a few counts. The CDR3 DNA, read in part, is TGCAGTGCTAGAGTGTCGAAGGGGACC. Translation: CSARVSKGT. The entire CDR3 sequence reads CSARVSKGTQYF. The J gene is TRBJ2-5, the V gene TRBV20-1; D remains ambiguous. Read data end 3 residues before the CDR3 end; the end is taken from the germline J gene. The CDR3 runs 12 residues. Germline CDR1 is DFQATT and CDR2 is SNEGSKA (reference sequence). Deletions cut 1 base from V and 7 bases from J, with 10 bases between.

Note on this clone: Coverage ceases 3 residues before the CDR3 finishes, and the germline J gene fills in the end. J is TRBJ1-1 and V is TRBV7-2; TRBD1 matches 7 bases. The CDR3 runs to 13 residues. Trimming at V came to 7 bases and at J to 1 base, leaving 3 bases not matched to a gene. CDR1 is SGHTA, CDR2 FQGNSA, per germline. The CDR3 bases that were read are TGTGCCAGCAAGGGACAGCCGAACACTGAA. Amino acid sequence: CASKGQPNTE. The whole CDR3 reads CASKGQPNTEAFF.

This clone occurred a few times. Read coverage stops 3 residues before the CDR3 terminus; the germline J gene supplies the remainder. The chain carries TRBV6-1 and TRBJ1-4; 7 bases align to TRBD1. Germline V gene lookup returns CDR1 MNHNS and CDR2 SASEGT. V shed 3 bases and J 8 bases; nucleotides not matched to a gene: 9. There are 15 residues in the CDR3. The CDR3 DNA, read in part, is TGTGCCAGCAGTGAGACAGGGAGCGCAGGGGAAAAA. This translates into CASSETGSAGEK. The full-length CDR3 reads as CASSETGSAGEKLFF.

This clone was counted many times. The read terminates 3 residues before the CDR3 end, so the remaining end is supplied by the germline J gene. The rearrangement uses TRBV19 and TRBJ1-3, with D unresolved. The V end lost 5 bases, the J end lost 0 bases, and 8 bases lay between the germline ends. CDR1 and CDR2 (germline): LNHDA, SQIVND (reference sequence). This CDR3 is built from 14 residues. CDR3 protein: CASSLPSSGNTIYF. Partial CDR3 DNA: TGTGCCAGTAGTCTTCCTAGCTCTGGAAACACC.

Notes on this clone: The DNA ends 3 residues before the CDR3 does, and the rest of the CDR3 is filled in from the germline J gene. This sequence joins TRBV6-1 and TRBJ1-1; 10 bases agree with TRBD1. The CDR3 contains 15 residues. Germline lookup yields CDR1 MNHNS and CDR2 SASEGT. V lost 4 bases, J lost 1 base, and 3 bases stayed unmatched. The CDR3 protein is CASSGQGAPNTEAFF. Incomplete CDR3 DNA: TGTGCCAGCAGTGGACAGGGGGCGCCGAACACTGAA.

The CDR3 DNA, read in part, is TGTGCCAGCAGCTTAGGCGCCACCCGCTCCTACGAG. Its protein product is CASSLGATRSYE. The entire CDR3 sequence reads CASSLGATRSYEQYF. The genes are TRBV7-2 and TRBJ2-7; D not certain. The read ends 3 residues early relative to the CDR3; the germline J gene fills the gap. This CDR3 has 15 amino acids. Between the trimmed V and J ends, which lost 1 base and 0 bases, there was a span of 10 bases. Germline V CDR1 and CDR2: SGHTA, FQGNSA.

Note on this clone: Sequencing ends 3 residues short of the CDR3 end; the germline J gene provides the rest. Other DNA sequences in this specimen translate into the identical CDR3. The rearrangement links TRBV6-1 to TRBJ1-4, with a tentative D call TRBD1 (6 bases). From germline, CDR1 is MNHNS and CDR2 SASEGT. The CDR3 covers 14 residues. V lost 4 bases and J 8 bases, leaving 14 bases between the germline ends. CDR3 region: CASSGGGWGEKLFF. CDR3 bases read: TGTGCCAGCAGTGGAGGGGGTTGGGGGGAAAAA.

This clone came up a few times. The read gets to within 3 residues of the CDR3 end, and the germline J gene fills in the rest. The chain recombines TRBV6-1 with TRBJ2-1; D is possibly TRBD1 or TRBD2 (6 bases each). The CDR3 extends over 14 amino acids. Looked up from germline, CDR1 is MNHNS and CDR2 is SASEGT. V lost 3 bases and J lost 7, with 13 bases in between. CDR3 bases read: TGTGCCAGCAGTGATGGTCAGGGGAGGAATGAG. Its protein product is CASSDGQGRNE. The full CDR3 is CASSDGQGRNEQFF.

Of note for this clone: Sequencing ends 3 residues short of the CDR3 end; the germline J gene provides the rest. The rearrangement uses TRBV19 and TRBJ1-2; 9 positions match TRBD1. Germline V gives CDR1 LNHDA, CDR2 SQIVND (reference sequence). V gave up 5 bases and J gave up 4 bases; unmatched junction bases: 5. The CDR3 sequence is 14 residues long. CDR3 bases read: TGTGCCAGTAGTCACAGGGGGCCCGGCTATGGC. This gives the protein CASSHRGPGYG. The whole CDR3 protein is CASSHRGPGYGYTF.

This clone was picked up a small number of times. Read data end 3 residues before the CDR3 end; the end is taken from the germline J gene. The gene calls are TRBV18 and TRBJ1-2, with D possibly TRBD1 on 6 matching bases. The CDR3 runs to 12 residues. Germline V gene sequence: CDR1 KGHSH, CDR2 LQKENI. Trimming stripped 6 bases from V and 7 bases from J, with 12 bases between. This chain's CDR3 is CASSNREAGYTF. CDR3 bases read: TGTGCCAGCTCTAACAGGGAGGCTGGC.

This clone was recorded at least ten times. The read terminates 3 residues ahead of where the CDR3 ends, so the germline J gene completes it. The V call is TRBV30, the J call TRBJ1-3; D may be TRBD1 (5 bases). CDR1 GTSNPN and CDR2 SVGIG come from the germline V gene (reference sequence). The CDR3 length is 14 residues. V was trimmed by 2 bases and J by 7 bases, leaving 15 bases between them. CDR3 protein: CAWSRGTSGNTIYF. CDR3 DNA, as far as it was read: TGTGCCTGGAGTAGGGGTACAAGTGGGAACACC.

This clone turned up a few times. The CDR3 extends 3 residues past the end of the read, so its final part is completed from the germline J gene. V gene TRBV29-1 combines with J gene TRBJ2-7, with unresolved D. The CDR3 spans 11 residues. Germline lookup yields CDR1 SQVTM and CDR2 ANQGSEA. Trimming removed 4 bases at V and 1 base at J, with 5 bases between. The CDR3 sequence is CSVAFSYEQYF. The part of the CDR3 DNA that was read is TGCAGCGTTGCCTTTTCCTACGAG.

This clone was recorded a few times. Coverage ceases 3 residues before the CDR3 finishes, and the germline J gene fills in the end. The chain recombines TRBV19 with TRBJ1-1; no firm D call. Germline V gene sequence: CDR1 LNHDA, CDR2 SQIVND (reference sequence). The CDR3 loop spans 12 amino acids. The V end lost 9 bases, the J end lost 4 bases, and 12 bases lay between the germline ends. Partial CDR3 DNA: TGTGCCAGCTCAACGGTTAGCACTGAA. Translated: CASSTVSTE. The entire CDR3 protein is CASSTVSTEAFF.

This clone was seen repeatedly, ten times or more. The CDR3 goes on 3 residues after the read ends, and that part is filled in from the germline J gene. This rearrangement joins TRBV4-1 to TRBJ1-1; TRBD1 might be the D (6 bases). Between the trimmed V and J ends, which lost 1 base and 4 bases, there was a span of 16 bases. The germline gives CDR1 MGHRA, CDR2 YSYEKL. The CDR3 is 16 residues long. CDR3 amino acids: CASSQVGTIRSTEAFF. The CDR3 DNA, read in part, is TGCGCCAGCAGCCAAGTGGGGACAATCCGAAGCACTGAA.

The DNA read from the CDR3 is TGTGCCAGCAGTGAACGTGGGGACAGCCTCACCGGGGAG. The encoded protein is CASSERGDSLTGE. The whole CDR3 sequence is CASSERGDSLTGELFF. This sequence joins TRBV6-1 and TRBJ2-2; 7 bases line up with TRBD1. The read finishes 3 residues shy of the CDR3 end, and the germline J gene is used to complete it. This CDR3 contains 16 residues. Trimming took 2 bases from V and 4 from J; bases not matched to a gene: 7. From germline, CDR1 is MNHNS and CDR2 SASEGT.

The CDR3 loop reads CASSLDSGGQETQYF. The sequenced CDR3 bases are TGCGCCAGCAGCTTAGACTCGGGGGGCCAAGAGACC. The chain carries TRBV5-1 and TRBJ2-5, with TRBD2 matching 7 bases. The read comes to an end 3 residues before the CDR3 does, leaving the germline J gene to fill in the end. The CDR3 length is 15 residues. CDR1 is SGHRS, CDR2 YFSETQ, per germline. Trimming cost V 2 bases and J 1 base; bases outside gene matches: 5.

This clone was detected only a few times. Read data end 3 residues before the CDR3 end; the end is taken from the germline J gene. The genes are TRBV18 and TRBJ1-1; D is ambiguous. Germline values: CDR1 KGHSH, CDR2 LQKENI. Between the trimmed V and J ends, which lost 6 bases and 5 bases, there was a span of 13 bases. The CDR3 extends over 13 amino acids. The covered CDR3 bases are TGTGCCAGCTCCGCGATTCCGGGGACTGAA. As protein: CASSAIPGTE. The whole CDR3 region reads CASSAIPGTEAFF.

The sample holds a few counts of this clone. Partial CDR3 DNA: TGTGCCTGCTGGGGACAGGGG. Its translation: CACWGQG. The entire CDR3 reads CACWGQGAFF. V is TRBV30 and J is TRBJ1-1; 10 bases map to TRBD1. The DNA ends 3 residues before the CDR3 does, and the rest of the CDR3 is filled in from the germline J gene. CDR3 length equals 10 residues. Germline V gives CDR1 GTSNPN, CDR2 SVGIG (reference sequence).

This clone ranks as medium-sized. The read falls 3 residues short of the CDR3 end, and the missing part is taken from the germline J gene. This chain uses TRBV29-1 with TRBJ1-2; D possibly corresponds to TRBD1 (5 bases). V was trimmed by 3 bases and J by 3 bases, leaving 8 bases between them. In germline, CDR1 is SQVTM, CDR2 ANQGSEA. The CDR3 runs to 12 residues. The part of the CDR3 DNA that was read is TGCAGCGTTGAGACAGCTGACTATGGC. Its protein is CSVETADYG. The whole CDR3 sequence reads CSVETADYGYTF.

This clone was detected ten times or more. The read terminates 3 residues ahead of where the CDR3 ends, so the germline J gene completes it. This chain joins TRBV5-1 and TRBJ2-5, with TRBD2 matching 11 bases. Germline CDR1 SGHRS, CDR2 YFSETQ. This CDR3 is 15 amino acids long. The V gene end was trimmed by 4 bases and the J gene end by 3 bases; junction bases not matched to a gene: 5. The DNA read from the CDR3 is TGCGCCAGCAGCGATCCGACTAGCGGGGAAGAGACC. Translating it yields CASSDPTSGEET. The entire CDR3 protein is CASSDPTSGEETQYF.

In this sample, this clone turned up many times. Incomplete CDR3 DNA: TGCAGTGCCGCCGGGACTAGCGGGGGGGGCACAGATACG. Its translation: CSAAGTSGGGTDT. The CDR3 in full is CSAAGTSGGGTDTQYF. The chain links TRBV20-1 to TRBJ2-3, with 16 bases fitting TRBD2. The read comes to an end 3 residues before the CDR3 does, leaving the germline J gene to fill in the end. V lost 6 bases to trimming and J lost 1 base; unmatched junction nucleotides: 4. Germline values: CDR1 DFQATT, CDR2 SNEGSKA (reference sequence). The CDR3 sequence is 16 residues long.

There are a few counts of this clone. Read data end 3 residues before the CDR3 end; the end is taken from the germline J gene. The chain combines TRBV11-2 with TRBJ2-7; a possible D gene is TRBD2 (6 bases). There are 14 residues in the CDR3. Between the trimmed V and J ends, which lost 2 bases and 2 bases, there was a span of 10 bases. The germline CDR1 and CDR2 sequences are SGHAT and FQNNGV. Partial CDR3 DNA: TGTGCCAGCAGCTTACAGGGAGGAACCTACGAG. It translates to CASSLQGGTYE. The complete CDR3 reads CASSLQGGTYEQYF. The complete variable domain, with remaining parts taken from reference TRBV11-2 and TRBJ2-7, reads EAGVAQSPRYKIIEKRQSVAFWCNPISGHATLYWYQQILGQGPKLLIQFQNNGVVDDSQLPKDRFSAERLKGVDSTLKIQPAKLEDSAVYLCASSLQGGTYEQYFGPGTRLTVT.

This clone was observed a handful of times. The CDR3 is CASSEPGLNTEAFF. The sequenced CDR3 bases are TGTGCCAGCAGTGAGCCAGGATTGAACACTGAA. The J gene is TRBJ1-1, the V gene TRBV6-1; the D is unclear. The CDR3 extends 3 residues past the end of the read, so its final part is completed from the germline J gene. This CDR3 spans 14 amino acids. The V and J ends lost 3 bases and 0 bases respectively, with 8 bases between them. CDR1 is MNHNS, CDR2 SASEGT, per germline.